A selection of T cell receptor beta chains follows, all from one sample in a study of T-cell reconstitution after alpha-beta-depleted transplantation in children. TCRdb reprocessed the PCR reads via MiXCR and lists one record per CDR3 protein. The sample includes 600,000 or so distinct CDR3 sequences, roughly 24% seen only once; the top ten take 13% to 15%. Sequenced here: PBMCs, mostly from graft donor cells, sampled 360 days after TCRalphabeta/CD19-depleted stem cell transplant. These receptors came from a boy in the first two years of life who had a stem cell transplant for acute myeloid leukemia, so the T cells may come from the graft donor. The CDR3 runs from the conserved cysteine through the conserved F or W. The D gene is left open where the match is weak. Clone size, where shown, is once, few, many, or a class for clones that have expanded.

d_gene	j_gene	abundance	v_gene	CDR3aa	CDR3nt
.	TRBJ1-5	.	TRBV5-6	CASSLRAGQPQHF	TGTGCCAGCAGCTTACGGGCTGGTCAGCCCCAGCATTTT
.	TRBJ2-1	few	TRBV20-1	CSARYAEGYNEQFF	TGCAGTGCTAGATACGCCGAGGGTTACAATGAGCAGTTCTTC
.	TRBJ2-1	.	TRBV7-2	CASSLAGGLGSNEQFF	TGTGCCAGCAGCTTAGCGGGGGGGCTTGGTAGCAATGAGCAGTTCTTC
.	TRBJ2-1	once	TRBV4-2	CASSQDPGGTADEQFF	TGTGCCAGCAGCCAAGATCCCGGCGGGACCGCCGATGAGCAGTTCTTC
TRBD2	TRBJ2-5	few	TRBV12-3/TRBV12-4	CASSRTPAGLQETQYF	TGTGCCAGCAGTCGGACTCCAGCGGGGCTCCAAGAGACCCAGTACTTC
.	TRBJ2-5	many	TRBV29-1	CSVAPDNFDTQYF	TGCAGCGTTGCCCCCGACAATTTCGATACCCAGTACTTC
TRBD1	TRBJ1-3	many	TRBV15	CATKQGLRGNTIYF	TGTGCCACCAAACAGGGGTTACGTGGAAACACCATATATTTT
.	TRBJ1-5	.	TRBV30	CAWAWKGEQPQHF	TGTGCCTGGGCTTGGAAGGGGGAGCAGCCCCAGCATTTT
TRBD1	TRBJ1-3	few	TRBV15	CATSGQASGNTIYF	TGTGCCACCAGCGGACAGGCCTCTGGAAACACCATATATTTT
.	TRBJ1-2	few	TRBV6-6	CASFGANYGYTF	TGTGCCAGCTTCGGAGCTAACTATGGCTACACCTTC
TRBD2	TRBJ2-3	few	TRBV7-6	CASSLPGTSGRSTDTQYF	TGTGCCAGCAGCTTACCCGGGACTAGCGGAAGAAGCACAGATACGCAGTATTTT
.	TRBJ1-2	.	TRBV5-1	CASSWELQGHGYTF	TGCGCCAGCAGCTGGGAACTACAGGGCCACGGCTACACCTTC
.	TRBJ2-5	many	TRBV20-1	CSARDPGVETQYF	TGCAGTGCTAGAGATCCCGGGGTGGAGACCCAGTACTTC
.	TRBJ1-2	.	TRBV6-1	CASSRGGRNYGYTF	TGTGCCAGCTCCCGGGGAGGGCGTAACTATGGCTACACCTTC
TRBD2	TRBJ2-2	few	TRBV10-3	CAIMRGDTGELFF	TGTGCCATCATGCGGGGGGACACCGGGGAGCTGTTTTTT
.	TRBJ2-7	few	TRBV20-1	CSATGAVTYEQYF	TGCAGTGCTACAGGGGCGGTAACCTACGAGCAGTACTTC
TRBD1	TRBJ1-2	few	TRBV12-3/TRBV12-4	CASSLRTGVNGYTF	TGTGCCAGCAGTTTAAGGACAGGGGTTAATGGCTACACCTTC
TRBD2	TRBJ2-1	many	TRBV12-3/TRBV12-4	CASSFGLAGDRFF	TGTGCCAGCAGTTTTGGGCTAGCGGGGGACCGGTTCTTC
.	TRBJ1-5	.	TRBV29-1	CSVGISNQPQHF	TGCAGCGTTGGAATTAGCAATCAGCCCCAGCATTTT
TRBD2	TRBJ2-1	.	TRBV29-1	CSVEDRGRGGYNEQFF	TGCAGCGTTGAAGATCGAGGGCGGGGGGGTTACAATGAGCAGTTCTTC
TRBD1	TRBJ1-4	.	TRBV6-1	CASSSLGRGFEKLFF	TGTGCCAGCAGCTCCCTTGGCAGGGGGTTTGAAAAACTGTTTTTT
.	TRBJ1-1	many	TRBV6-2/TRBV6-3	CASSRPGGTEAFF	TGTGCCAGCAGCCGCCCCGGTGGCACTGAAGCTTTCTTT
.	TRBJ2-4	few	TRBV20-1	CSAFTGPKNIQYF	TGCAGTGCATTTACAGGGCCAAAAAACATTCAGTACTTC
TRBD2	TRBJ2-7	.	TRBV20-1	CCARGGLAGNYEQYF	TGCTGTGCTAGAGGAGGACTAGCGGGGAACTACGAGCAGTACTTC
TRBD1	TRBJ2-7	.	TRBV12-3/TRBV12-4	CASSRSDRGLWEQYF	TGTGCCAGCAGTCGCTCGGACAGGGGGCTATGGGAGCAGTACTTC
TRBD2	TRBJ2-5	.	TRBV20-1	CSARVGLAVETQYF	TGCAGTGCTAGAGTGGGACTAGCGGTGGAGACCCAGTACTTC
TRBD1	TRBJ2-7	few	TRBV6-5	CASSGTGNEQYF	TGTGCCAGTTCCGGGACAGGGAACGAGCAGTACTTC
.	TRBJ2-1	.	TRBV18	CASSPVETGYSYNEQFF	TGTGCCAGCTCACCGGTAGAAACAGGGTACTCCTACAATGAGCAGTTCTTC
.	TRBJ1-2	.	TRBV20-1	CSARDLERENYGYTF	TGCAGTGCTAGAGATTTGGAAAGGGAAAACTATGGCTACACCTTC
.	TRBJ2-2	many	TRBV28	CASSLEATGGGELFF	TGTGCCAGCAGTTTGGAAGCGACGGGCGGCGGGGAGCTGTTTTTT
.	TRBJ2-3	many	TRBV7-8	CASSLAEVADTQYF	TGTGCCAGCAGCTTAGCCGAGGTGGCGGATACGCAGTATTTT
TRBD1	TRBJ2-1	many	TRBV11-2	CASSHYRGPSYNEQFF	TGTGCCAGCAGCCACTACAGGGGACCCTCCTACAATGAGCAGTTCTTC
TRBD2	TRBJ2-1	many	TRBV9	CASSASGGHYNEQFF	TGTGCCAGCAGTGCCAGCGGGGGCCATTACAATGAGCAGTTCTTC
TRBD1	TRBJ2-1	.	TRBV11-3	CASSFNGWDSSYNEQFF	TGTGCCAGCAGTTTCAATGGGTGGGACAGCTCCTACAATGAGCAGTTCTTC
.	TRBJ1-6	many	TRBV6-1	CASSKGPSGPYNSPLHF	TGTGCCAGCTCTAAAGGACCTTCGGGCCCCTATAATTCACCCCTCCACTTT
.	TRBJ2-1	few	TRBV20-1	CSADRGYEQFF	TGCAGTGCTGATAGGGGGTATGAGCAGTTCTTC
.	TRBJ2-4	few	TRBV10-3	CAISDGAGGNIQYF	TGTGCCATCAGTGACGGCGCAGGGGGGAACATTCAGTACTTC
.	TRBJ1-2	.	TRBV6-6	CASSAGGTTGYTF	TGTGCCAGCAGTGCGGGGGGGACGACTGGCTACACCTTC
.	TRBJ2-1	.	TRBV23-1	CASSHIQGLAHNEQFF	TGCGCCAGCAGTCACATACAGGGATTGGCTCACAATGAGCAGTTCTTC
.	TRBJ2-7	many	TRBV21-1	CASQHGSTYEQYF	TGTGCCAGCCAGCACGGCTCGACCTACGAGCAGTACTTC
TRBD1	TRBJ2-7	few	TRBV12-3/TRBV12-4	CASSRDRGFEQYF	TGTGCCAGTAGCCGGGACAGGGGGTTCGAGCAGTACTTC
.	TRBJ1-4	.	TRBV28	CASSQPPFEKLFF	TGTGCCAGCAGTCAACCCCCCTTTGAAAAACTGTTTTTT
.	TRBJ1-1	.	TRBV6-1	CASSSGLGPAMNTEAFF	TGTGCCAGCAGCTCGGGACTGGGGCCCGCTATGAACACTGAAGCTTTCTTT
.	TRBJ2-2	few	TRBV11-2	CASRDPLTGELFF	TGTGCCAGCAGGGACCCCCTCACCGGGGAGCTGTTTTTT
.	TRBJ2-7	few	TRBV12-3/TRBV12-4	CASSSIRTATYEQYF	TGTGCCAGCAGTTCGATAAGGACGGCTACCTACGAGCAGTACTTC
TRBD1	TRBJ2-5	.	TRBV12-3/TRBV12-4	CASSPGTGETQYF	TGTGCCAGCAGTCCGGGGACAGGAGAGACCCAGTACTTC
TRBD2	TRBJ2-5	.	TRBV28	CASSFGLGWETQYF	TGTGCCAGCAGTTTCGGACTAGGTTGGGAGACCCAGTACTTC
.	TRBJ2-7	many	TRBV25-1	CASSGGTDEQYF	TGTGCCAGCAGTGGAGGGACGGACGAGCAGTACTTC
TRBD2	TRBJ2-5	few	TRBV5-5	CASSKTTLAERQETQYF	TGTGCCAGCAGCAAGACCACCCTAGCGGAACGCCAAGAGACCCAGTACTTC
TRBD2	TRBJ2-3	few	TRBV6-5	CASSRYSGDADTQYF	TGTGCCAGCAGTCGTTATAGCGGGGATGCAGATACGCAGTATTTT
.	TRBJ1-1	few	TRBV29-1	CSGGVGNTEAFF	TGCAGCGGAGGGGTCGGGAACACTGAAGCTTTCTTT
.	TRBJ1-2	.	TRBV29-1	CSVGGVANYGYTF	TGCAGCGTTGGCGGGGTAGCTAACTATGGCTACACCTTC
TRBD1	TRBJ2-7	.	TRBV7-8	CASSFHKGADRAARTYEQYF	TGTGCCAGCAGCTTCCACAAGGGGGCCGACAGGGCAGCGCGTACCTACGAGCAGTACTTC
.	TRBJ2-1	few	TRBV30	CAWSGSDEQFF	TGTGCCTGGAGTGGGAGCGATGAGCAGTTCTTC
.	TRBJ1-1	.	TRBV20-1	CSARPPNTEAFF	TGCAGTGCTCGCCCGCCGAACACTGAAGCTTTCTTT
TRBD1	TRBJ2-3	.	TRBV11-1	CASSPVRTGPSTDTQYF	TGTGCCAGCAGCCCGGTCCGGACAGGCCCTAGCACAGATACGCAGTATTTT
.	TRBJ2-3	.	TRBV28	CASSPGVPDTQYF	TGTGCCAGCAGCCCCGGAGTTCCAGATACGCAGTATTTT
.	TRBJ2-2	many	TRBV20-1	CSARVPGRGTGELFF	TGCAGTGCTAGAGTGCCGGGCAGAGGCACCGGGGAGCTGTTTTTT
.	TRBJ2-1	many	TRBV20-1	CSARPSGRAYNEQFF	TGCAGTGCTAGACCAAGCGGACGAGCTTACAATGAGCAGTTCTTC